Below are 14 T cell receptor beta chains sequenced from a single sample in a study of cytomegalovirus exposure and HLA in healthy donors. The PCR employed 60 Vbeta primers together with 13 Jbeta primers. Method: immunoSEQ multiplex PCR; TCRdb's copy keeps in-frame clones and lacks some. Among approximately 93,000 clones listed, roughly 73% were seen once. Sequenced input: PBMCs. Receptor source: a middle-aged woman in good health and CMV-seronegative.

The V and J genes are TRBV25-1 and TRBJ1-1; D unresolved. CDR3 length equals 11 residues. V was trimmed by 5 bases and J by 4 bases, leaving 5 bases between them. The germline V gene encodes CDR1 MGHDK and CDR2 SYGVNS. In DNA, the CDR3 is TGTGCCAGCAGTTTATTCACTGAAGCTTTCTTT. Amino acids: CASSLFTEAFF.

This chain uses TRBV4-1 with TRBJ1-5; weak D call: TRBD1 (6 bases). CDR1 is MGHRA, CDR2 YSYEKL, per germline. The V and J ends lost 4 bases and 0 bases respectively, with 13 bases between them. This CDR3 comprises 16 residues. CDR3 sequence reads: CASSLGAGNSNQPQHF. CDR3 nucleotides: TGCGCCAGCAGCCTGGGGGCAGGGAATAGCAATCAGCCCCAGCATTTT.

The CDR3 region has the DNA TGTGCCGGAACCAACGGGGTGGCCAAAAACATTCAGTACTTC. This sequence encodes CAGTNGVAKNIQYF. J is TRBJ2-4 and V is TRBV30; the D gene is possibly TRBD2 (5 bases). This CDR3 is built from 14 residues. V was shortened by 8 bases and J by 1 base, with 15 bases between the two germline ends. Looked up from germline, CDR1 is GTSNPN and CDR2 is SVGIG (reference sequence).

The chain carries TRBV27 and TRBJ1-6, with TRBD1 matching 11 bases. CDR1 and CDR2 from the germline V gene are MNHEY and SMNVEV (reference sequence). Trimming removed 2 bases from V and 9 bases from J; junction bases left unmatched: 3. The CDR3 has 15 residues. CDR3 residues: CASSLGQGAGSPLHF. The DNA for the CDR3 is TGTGCCAGCAGTTTAGGACAGGGGGCCGGTTCACCCCTCCACTTT.

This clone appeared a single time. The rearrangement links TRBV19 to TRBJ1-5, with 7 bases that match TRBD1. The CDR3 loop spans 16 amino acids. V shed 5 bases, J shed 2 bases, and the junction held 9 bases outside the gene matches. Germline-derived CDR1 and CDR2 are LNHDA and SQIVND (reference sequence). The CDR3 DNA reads TGTGCCAGTAGTCCCCAACAGGGGTATGGCAATCAGCCCCAGCATTTT. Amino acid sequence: CASSPQQGYGNQPQHF. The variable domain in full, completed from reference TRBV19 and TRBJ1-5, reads DGGITQSPKYLFRKEGQNVTLSCEQNLNHDAMYWYRQDPGQGLRLIYYSQIVNDFQKGDIAEGYSVSREKKESFPLTVTSAQKNPTAFYLCASSPQQGYGNQPQHFGDGTRLSIL.

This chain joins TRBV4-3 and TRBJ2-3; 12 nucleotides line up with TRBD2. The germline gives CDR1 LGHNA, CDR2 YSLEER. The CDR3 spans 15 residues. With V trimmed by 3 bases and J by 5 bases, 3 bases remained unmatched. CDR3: CASSQASGGVDTQYF. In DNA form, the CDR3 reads TGCGCCAGCAGCCAGGCTAGCGGGGGGGTAGATACGCAGTATTTT.

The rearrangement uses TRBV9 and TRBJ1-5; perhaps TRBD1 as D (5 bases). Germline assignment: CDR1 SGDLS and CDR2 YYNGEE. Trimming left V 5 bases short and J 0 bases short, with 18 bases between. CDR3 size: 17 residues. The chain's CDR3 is CASRPAYRWDSNQPQHF. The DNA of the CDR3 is TGTGCCAGCAGACCAGCCTACAGGTGGGATAGCAATCAGCCCCAGCATTTT.

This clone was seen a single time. The CDR3 protein is CASSLISGLAGSSYEQYF. The CDR3 DNA is TGTGCCAGCAGCTTAATCTCCGGACTAGCGGGGAGCTCCTACGAGCAGTACTTC. This rearrangement joins TRBV7-2 to TRBJ2-7; TRBD2 matches at 12 bases. This CDR3 is built from 18 residues. Germline V gene lookup returns CDR1 SGHTA and CDR2 FQGNSA. After removal of 2 bases from V and 0 bases from J, the junction contained 8 bases not matched to a gene.

The CDR3 DNA sequence: TGCGCCAGCAGCCGATTTAGCGGAGAGTCCCAAGAGACCCAGTACTTC. It translates to CASSRFSGESQETQYF. The chain carries TRBV4-1 and TRBJ2-5; weak D call: TRBD2 (6 bases). Deletions cut 4 bases from V and 1 base from J, with 16 bases between. Germline V gene sequence: CDR1 MGHRA, CDR2 YSYEKL. The CDR3 is 16 residues long.

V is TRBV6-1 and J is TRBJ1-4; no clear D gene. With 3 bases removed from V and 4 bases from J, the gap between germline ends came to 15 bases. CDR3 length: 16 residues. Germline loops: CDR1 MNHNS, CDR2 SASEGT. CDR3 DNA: TGTGCCAGCAGTGACCCCGGCGGGCCTAATAATGAAAAACTGTTTTTT. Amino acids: CASSDPGGPNNEKLFF.

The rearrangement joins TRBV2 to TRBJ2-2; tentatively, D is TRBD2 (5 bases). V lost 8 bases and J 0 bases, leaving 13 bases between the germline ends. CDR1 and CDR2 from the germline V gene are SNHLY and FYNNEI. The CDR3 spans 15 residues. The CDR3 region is CASRITGSNTGELFF. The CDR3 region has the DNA TGTGCCAGCCGGATCACGGGGTCGAACACCGGGGAGCTGTTTTTT.

CDR3 DNA: TGCGCCAGCAGCTCTACAGGGGCCCCGGGGGCTTTCTTT. Translated: CASSSTGAPGAFF. The chain carries TRBV5-1 and TRBJ1-1, with 7 nucleotides matching TRBD1. This CDR3 spans 13 amino acids. With V trimmed by 3 bases and J by 11 bases, 10 bases remained unmatched. CDR1 is SGHRS, CDR2 YFSETQ, per germline.

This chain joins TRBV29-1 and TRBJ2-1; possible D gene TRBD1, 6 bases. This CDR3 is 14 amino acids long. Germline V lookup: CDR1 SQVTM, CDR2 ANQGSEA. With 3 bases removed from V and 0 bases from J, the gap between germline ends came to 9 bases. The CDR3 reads CSVEDSNSYNEQFF. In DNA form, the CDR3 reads TGCAGCGTTGAGGACAGCAACTCCTACAATGAGCAGTTCTTC.

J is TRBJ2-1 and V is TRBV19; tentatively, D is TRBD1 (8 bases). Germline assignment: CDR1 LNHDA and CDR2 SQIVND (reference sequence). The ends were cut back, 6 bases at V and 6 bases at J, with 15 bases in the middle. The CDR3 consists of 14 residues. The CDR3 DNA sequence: TGTGCCAGTAGCCACAGGGGGGGGAGCAATGAGCAGTTCTTC. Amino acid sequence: CASSHRGGSNEQFF.